This T cell receptor beta chain was sequenced in a study of cytomegalovirus exposure and HLA in healthy donors. The PCR was carried out with 60 Vbeta primers and 13 Jbeta primers. TCRdb keeps only in-frame clones here, not all; method: immunoSEQ multiplex PCR. The table records some 150,000 clones, around 80% of them present only once. As for this clone: Its antigen remains unidentified.

Findings and caveats of the study: Further analysis was carried out later, and it showed several of the most significant clusters appearing linked to common viral pathogens. The authors enumerated over 150 TCR beta chains as linked to cytomegalovirus. For most subjects, TCR beta sequences were reported to predict HLA-A and HLA-B alleles with accuracy. It was taken for granted in presence/absence analyses that sequencing depth across donors was roughly uniform.

The V and J ends lost 1 base and 4 bases, in that order; junction bases with no gene match: 7. The CDR3 extends over 16 amino acids. Germline values: CDR1 SGHTA, CDR2 FQGNSA. The sequenced material came from PBMCs. The genes are TRBV7-2 and TRBJ2-3; 8 nucleotides match TRBD2. The sequence was collected from a female donor in good health and CMV-seronegative. Here the CDR3 reads CASSLVGSGAPDTQYF. The CDR3 DNA follows: TGTGCCAGCAGCTTAGTGGGTAGCGGGGCTCCAGATACGCAGTATTTT.